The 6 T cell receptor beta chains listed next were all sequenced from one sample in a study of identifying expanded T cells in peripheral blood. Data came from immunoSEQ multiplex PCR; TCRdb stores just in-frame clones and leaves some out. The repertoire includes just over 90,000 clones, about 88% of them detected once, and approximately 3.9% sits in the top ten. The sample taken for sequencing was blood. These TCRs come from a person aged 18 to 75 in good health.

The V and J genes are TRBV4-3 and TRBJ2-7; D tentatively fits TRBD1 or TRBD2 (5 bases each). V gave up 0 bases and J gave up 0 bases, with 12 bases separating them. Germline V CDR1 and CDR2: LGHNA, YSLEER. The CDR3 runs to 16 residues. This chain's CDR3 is CASSQEVGALSYEQYF. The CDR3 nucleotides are TGCGCCAGCAGCCAAGAGGTCGGGGCTCTCTCCTACGAGCAGTACTTC.

As DNA, the CDR3 is TGCAGCTTCTTAACCCCGAGACTAGCCAACTACGAGCAGTACTTC. Translating it yields CSFLTPRLANYEQYF. This chain joins TRBV29-1 and TRBJ2-5, with 7 bases fitting TRBD2. With the DNA end fitting TRBJ2-7 better, the J assignment may be wrong. CDR1 and CDR2 from the germline V gene are SQVTM and ANQGSEA. The CDR3 spans 15 residues.

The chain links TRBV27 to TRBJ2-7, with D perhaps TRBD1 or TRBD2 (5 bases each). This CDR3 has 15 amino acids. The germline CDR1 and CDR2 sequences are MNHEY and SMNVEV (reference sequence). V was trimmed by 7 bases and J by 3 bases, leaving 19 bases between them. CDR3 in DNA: TGTGCCAGCACTTCGTCCGGGACCTTAGGCTACGAGCAGTACTTC. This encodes CASTSSGTLGYEQYF.

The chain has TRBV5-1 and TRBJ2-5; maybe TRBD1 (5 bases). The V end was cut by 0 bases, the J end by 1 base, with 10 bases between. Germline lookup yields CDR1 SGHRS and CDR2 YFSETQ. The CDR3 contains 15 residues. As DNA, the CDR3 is TGCGCCAGCAGCTTGGAGGGGCCGCCCCAAGAGACCCAGTACTTC. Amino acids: CASSLEGPPQETQYF. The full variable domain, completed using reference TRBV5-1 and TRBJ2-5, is KAGVTQTPRYLIKTRGQQVTLSCSPISGHRSVSWYQQTPGQGLQFLFEYFSETQRNKGNFPGRFSGRQFSNSRSEMNVSTLELGDSALYLCASSLEGPPQETQYFGPGTRLLVL.

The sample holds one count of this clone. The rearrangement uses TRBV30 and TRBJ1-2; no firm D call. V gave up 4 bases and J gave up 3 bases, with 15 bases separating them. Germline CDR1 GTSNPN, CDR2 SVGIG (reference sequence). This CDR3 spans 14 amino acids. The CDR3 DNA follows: TGTGCCTGGACTCGTCCCGGGGTTGACTATGGCTACACCTTC. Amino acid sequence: CAWTRPGVDYGYTF.

CDR3 residues: CASSDDSSYEQYF. CDR3 nucleotide sequence: TGTGCCAGCAGTGACGACAGCTCCTACGAGCAGTACTTC. This chain uses TRBV6-1 with TRBJ2-7; TRBD1 might be the D (5 bases). Germline V gene sequence: CDR1 MNHNS, CDR2 SASEGT. The CDR3 sequence is 13 residues long. With 3 bases removed from V and 0 bases from J, the gap between germline ends came to 6 bases.